This TCR beta chain was obtained from a study of blood T cells in healthy people across ages. Findings of the study overall: Compared with aged donors, long-lived donors showed fewer expanded clones, suggesting selection.

V shed 7 bases and J shed 5 bases, with 12 bases lying between them. The germline V gene encodes CDR1 MNHEY and CDR2 SVGEGT. This CDR3 contains 13 residues. A sample-barcoded 5' primer and a J-beta primer mix were used in a second PCR of roughly 7 to 11 cycles. TCRdb used MiXCR to reprocess the 5' RACE reads, holding one entry per CDR3 protein. In the table there are roughly 1.7 million distinct CDR3 sequences, around 36% of which are singletons. This clonotype was counted between two and nine times. Antigen specificity is unknown. The sample was blood. The chain uses TRBV6-2 or TRBV6-3 and TRBJ2-1, with D maybe TRBD2 (6 bases). The TCR was taken from a woman aged 25-40 years in good health. The CDR3 is CASKVGGNNEQFF. CDR3 DNA: TGTGCCAGCAAGGTCGGCGGGAACAATGAGCAGTTCTTC.